The source of this T cell receptor (beta chain) is a study of T-cell reconstitution after alpha-beta-depleted transplantation in children. The germline CDR1 and CDR2 sequences are SEHNR and FQNEAQ (reference sequence). CDR3 length: 15 amino acids. Deletions cut 3 bases from V and 3 bases from J, with 12 bases between. Preparation of the TCRbeta library involved a method that used unique molecular identifiers. A single record per CDR3 protein comes from TCRdb applying MiXCR to the PCR reads. The sample includes hundreds of thousands of distinct CDR3 sequences, around 15% of them seen just once. This clonotype has a handful of counts. Its antigen is undetermined. Study outcomes and limitations: When one year had passed after transplant, most T-cell counts and diversity came from newly produced T cells. The high TCRbeta diversity at day 60 in some patients came from surviving recipient T cells and thymic progenitors. Roughly two months post-transplant, alpha-beta T cells reportedly originated from several hundred graft clones that had expanded.

The sequences come from PBMCs, mostly from graft donor cells, collected 360 days after TCRalphabeta/CD19-depleted stem cell transplant. J is TRBJ1-5 and V is TRBV7-9; D unclear. The TCR was taken from a male patient younger than 18 who had a stem cell transplant for acute lymphoblastic leukemia, so the T cells may come from the graft donor. CDR3 sequence (DNA): TGTGCCAGCAGCTTTTCCGATGCTATCAATCAGCCCCAGCATTTT. Translating it yields CASSFSDAINQPQHF.